Listed below are T cell receptor beta chains from one sample, sequenced in a study of blood T cells in healthy people across ages. MiXCR, applied by TCRdb to the 5' RACE reads, yields one record per CDR3 protein. Of roughly 800,000 distinct CDR3 sequences listed, 58% are singletons. The sample taken for sequencing was blood. The source of these receptors is a man aged 25-40 years in good health. CDR3s include the opening cysteine and the closing phenylalanine or tryptophan. A D gene is named only where the DNA matches it firmly. Clone size appears in some rows only: once, few, many, or a class for an expanded clone.

DNA,CDR3,V,D,J,size
TGTGCCTGGAGTGGAGACCGGGGGGACAAAAACATTCAGTACTTC,CAWSGDRGDKNIQYF,TRBV30,TRBD2,TRBJ2-4,NA
TGTGCCAGCAGTTTGATCGCCATGCAAGATGAGCAGTTCTTC,CASSLIAMQDEQFF,TRBV28,NA,TRBJ2-1,few
TGCAGTGCTATAGATGCTGGGAAATACGAGCAGTACTTC,CSAIDAGKYEQYF,TRBV20-1,NA,TRBJ2-7,NA
TGCAGTGCTAGGGACACGAGCACAGATACGCAGTATTTT,CSARDTSTDTQYF,TRBV20-1,NA,TRBJ2-3,many
TGTGCCAGCAGCTTGTTAAACGGGGGCTATGGCTACACCTTC,CASSLLNGGYGYTF,TRBV5-5,NA,TRBJ1-2,NA
TGCAGTGCTGGGACAGGGCGGTACGAGCAGTACTTC,CSAGTGRYEQYF,TRBV20-1,TRBD1,TRBJ2-7,NA
TGTGCCAGCAGCTTAATACTGCAGGGGGCCTACGAGCAGTACTTC,CASSLILQGAYEQYF,TRBV5-5,TRBD1,TRBJ2-7,few
TGTGCCAGCAGCCGGGGGCCTATCGGGGAAAAACTGTTTTTT,CASSRGPIGEKLFF,TRBV7-2,NA,TRBJ1-4,NA
TGCAGTGCTCCCGACAGAACTGGGGCCAACGTCCTGACTTTC,CSAPDRTGANVLTF,TRBV20-1,NA,TRBJ2-6,NA
TGTGCCAGCAGCTTCTACTGGAACACAGATACGCAGTATTTT,CASSFYWNTDTQYF,TRBV5-6,NA,TRBJ2-3,few
TGTGCCAGCAGCCAAGAAGGATTCGGGAACACTGAAGCTTTCTTT,CASSQEGFGNTEAFF,TRBV14,NA,TRBJ1-1,NA
TGTGCCAGCAGCCATTATTCGGGACAGGGCTATGGCTACACCTTC,CASSHYSGQGYGYTF,TRBV11-1,TRBD1,TRBJ1-2,few
TGTGCCAGCAGTTACTCGAGGGCAGCCACAGATACGCAGTATTTT,CASSYSRAATDTQYF,TRBV6-6,NA,TRBJ2-3,once
TGCAGTGCTACGGGGATTCGGAGCCACGAGCAGTTCTTC,CSATGIRSHEQFF,TRBV20-1,NA,TRBJ2-1,NA
TGTGCCAGCAGCCGTGGGGGGGGTAATGAAAAACTGTTTTTT,CASSRGGGNEKLFF,TRBV12-3/TRBV12-4,NA,TRBJ1-4,NA
TGTGCCAGCAGCTACCGGGACACAGATACGCAGTATTTT,CASSYRDTDTQYF,TRBV5-5,NA,TRBJ2-3,few
TGCGCCAGCAGTGAACTGCCTCGGGGCGAGCAGTTCTTC,CASSELPRGEQFF,TRBV10-2,NA,TRBJ2-1,many
TGTGCCAGTAGGCGGGGACTACCCCGCTACGAGCAGTACTTC,CASRRGLPRYEQYF,TRBV27,TRBD2,TRBJ2-7,few
TGTGCCTGGAGTCCGGGCACCTCCGACGAGCAGTACTTC,CAWSPGTSDEQYF,TRBV30,NA,TRBJ2-7,NA
TGTGCCAGCAGTGACACCGGAAGTTTTCAGCCCCAGCATTTT,CASSDTGSFQPQHF,TRBV6-5,NA,TRBJ1-5,NA
TGTGCCATCACCAGGGTGGGGGACAATGAGCAGTTCTTC,CAITRVGDNEQFF,TRBV10-3,NA,TRBJ2-1,NA
TGTGCCATCAGCTCCGGGACAGAGTCCTACGAGCAGTACTTC,CAISSGTESYEQYF,TRBV10-3,TRBD1,TRBJ2-7,NA
TGTGCCAGCAGCTCAGGACGCAGTCTCTATGGCTACACCTTC,CASSSGRSLYGYTF,TRBV11-2,NA,TRBJ1-2,NA
TGCGCCAGCAGCTTGGGGACAGGCCCGGCTATCAAGTATTTT,CASSLGTGPAIKYF,TRBV5-1,TRBD1,TRBJ2-3,once
TGTGCCAGCAGACCTGACAGCGACAATGGCTACACCTTC,CASRPDSDNGYTF,TRBV5-6,NA,TRBJ1-2,few
TGTGCCTGGAGTGCTGGACAGGGGGATGATGGCTACACCTTC,CAWSAGQGDDGYTF,TRBV30,TRBD1,TRBJ1-2,NA
TGCAGCGCACAAGGCCAGACCGACTATGGCTACACCTTC,CSAQGQTDYGYTF,TRBV29-1,NA,TRBJ1-2,NA
TGTGCCAGCAGTGAATATGGCCAGGTCTCCTACAATGAGCAGTTCTTC,CASSEYGQVSYNEQFF,TRBV25-1,NA,TRBJ2-1,NA
TGCAGCATCAAGAATTACTATGGCTACACCTTC,CSIKNYYGYTF,TRBV29-1,NA,TRBJ1-2,NA
TGCAGTGCTAGAGATACGGGACATTCCTACGAGCAGTACTTC,CSARDTGHSYEQYF,TRBV20-1,NA,TRBJ2-7,NA
TGCAGCGGGGGGGATCTCTATGGCTACACCTTC,CSGGDLYGYTF,TRBV29-1,NA,TRBJ1-2,NA
TGTGCCAGCAGCCAGCAGGCGGGGGGCAACACAGATACGCAGTATTTT,CASSQQAGGNTDTQYF,TRBV3-1,TRBD2,TRBJ2-3,NA
TGCAGTGCCAATCGGCGGGAGGGGGATGGCTACACCTTC,CSANRREGDGYTF,TRBV20-1,NA,TRBJ1-2,NA
TGCAGTGCACAGCGGGGGCTAAACCAAGAGACCCAGTACTTC,CSAQRGLNQETQYF,TRBV20-1,TRBD2,TRBJ2-5,NA
TGTGCCAGCAACGGTGACAGTCAAGAGACCCAGTTCTTC,CASNGDSQETQFF,TRBV9,NA,TRBJ2-1,NA
TGTGCCAGCAGTTACTTTGCCGGGAGCTCCTACAATGAGCAGTTCTTC,CASSYFAGSSYNEQFF,TRBV6-5,NA,TRBJ2-1,NA
TGCAAGGGGGAAGAGCAGTTCTTC,CKGEEQFF,TRBV20-1,NA,TRBJ2-1,NA
TGTGCCAGCAGTTACGGACCCCCTGGGGAGCAGTACTTC,CASSYGPPGEQYF,TRBV6-2/TRBV6-3,NA,TRBJ2-7,NA
TGTGCCAGCTCACCAGTGGGGTTACGGACAGATACGCAGTATTTT,CASSPVGLRTDTQYF,TRBV18,NA,TRBJ2-3,NA
TGTGCCAGCAGCACAGGGACTAGCGGAGAGACCCAGTACTTC,CASSTGTSGETQYF,TRBV7-9,TRBD2,TRBJ2-5,few
TGTGCCTGGAGGCCATGGACAGGGGGAAATTCACCCCTCCACTTT,CAWRPWTGGNSPLHF,TRBV30,TRBD1,TRBJ1-6,once
TGCGCCAGCAGCCAAGATCGGGACGGAGCTTTCTTT,CASSQDRDGAFF,TRBV4-1,NA,TRBJ1-1,once
TGTGCCACCAGCAGAGATGGGGGTAGCTATGGCTACACCTTC,CATSRDGGSYGYTF,TRBV15,NA,TRBJ1-2,NA
TGCAGTGCTACACTAGCGGGGGGGACGTACGAGCAGTACTTC,CSATLAGGTYEQYF,TRBV20-1,TRBD2,TRBJ2-7,NA
TGTGCCTCAGGCGGGACAGCTAGCTCCTACGAGCGGTACTTC,CASGGTASSYERYF,TRBV7-8,NA,TRBJ2-7,NA
TGTGCCAGCAGTTTCCAGGGCTCTTCCTCCTACGAGCAGTACTTC,CASSFQGSSSYEQYF,TRBV27,NA,TRBJ2-7,NA
TGTGCCAGCAGCGTAGGTGGGGGACTAGCGGGAATGTTCTTC,CASSVGGGLAGMFF,TRBV9,TRBD2,TRBJ2-1,NA
TGTGCCAGCAGTTTAAGGGCTGGGATCTCCTTTGGGGCCAAAAACATTCAGTACTTC,CASSLRAGISFGAKNIQYF,TRBV12-3/TRBV12-4,NA,TRBJ2-4,NA
TGTGCCAGCAGACCCAAGGGCGGGGGGCTGGGATATGGCTACACCTTC,CASRPKGGGLGYGYTF,TRBV7-2,NA,TRBJ1-2,NA